These T cell receptor beta chains were read from a single sample in a study of T cells in Graves' hyperthyroidism and ophthalmopathy. Via MiXCR, TCRdb re-called the multiplex PCR reads, giving one row per CDR3 protein. This table has about half a million distinct CDR3 sequences, more than 20% appearing once. The sample taken for sequencing was blood. The source is a man aged 18-30 years with Graves' hyperthyroidism. Both conserved end residues are part of each CDR3. Fields, in order: clone size, J gene, V gene, D gene, CDR3 DNA, CDR3 protein. D genes are given only for firm matches. Rows give clone size only sometimes, using once, few, many, or a class for an expanded clone.

>many|TRBJ2-5|TRBV29-1|.
TGCAGCGTTCGTCGGGGGCGCCAAGAGACCCAGTACTTC
CSVRRGRQETQYF
>.|TRBJ1-5|TRBV19|.
TGTGCCACCAGCAGGGGAATATGGAATCAGCCCCAGCATTTT
CATSRGIWNQPQHF
>many|TRBJ2-6|TRBV6-2/TRBV6-3|.
TGTGCCACCGCCCCCTTCATCCTCTCTGGGGCCAACGTCCTGACTTTC
CATAPFILSGANVLTF
>many|TRBJ1-3|TRBV6-5|.
TGTGCCAGCAGTTCAAAAGCTGGTCAACTCTCTGGAAACACCATATATTTT
CASSSKAGQLSGNTIYF
>.|TRBJ2-5|TRBV6-2/TRBV6-3|.
TGTGCCAGCAGTCCCGTTTGGGGGTCCCAAGAGACCCAGTACTTC
CASSPVWGSQETQYF
>many|TRBJ1-2|TRBV28|.
TGTGCCAGCAGTTCCCTGGGGCATAACTATGGCTACACCTTC
CASSSLGHNYGYTF
>many|TRBJ2-7|TRBV28|.
TGTGCCAGCAGTTGGGAAAGCGGGACAGTCTCCTACGAGCAGTACTTC
CASSWESGTVSYEQYF
>many|TRBJ1-5|TRBV3-1|.
TGTGCCAGCAGCCAAGATCTTAATAGCAATCAGCCCCAGCATTTT
CASSQDLNSNQPQHF
>many|TRBJ1-5|TRBV11-2|.
TGTGCCAGCAGCTCTTTCCTGGGGACCCAGCATTTT
CASSSFLGTQHF
>.|TRBJ2-5|TRBV2|TRBD1
TGTGCCAGCAGCCGAATAGGGACAGTACAAGAGACCCAGTACTTC
CASSRIGTVQETQYF
>many|TRBJ1-1|TRBV6-5|.
TGTGCCAGCAATCACAACACTGAAGCTTTCTTT
CASNHNTEAFF
>many|TRBJ1-2|TRBV6-1|.
TGTGCCAGTAAGCTCGGCAGGGGAGGTCTGTCCGTCGGCTACACCTTC
CASKLGRGGLSVGYTF
>.|TRBJ1-2|TRBV5-1|TRBD1
TGCGCCAGCAGCTTACGGGCCGGGACAGGGGTCGATGGCTACACCTTC
CASSLRAGTGVDGYTF
>few|TRBJ1-1|TRBV6-5|.
TGTGCCAGCAGTTCGTCACCGGGTCCGAACACTGAAGCTTTCTTT
CASSSSPGPNTEAFF
>many|TRBJ1-2|TRBV5-1|.
TGCGCCAGTTCCCGGGACACTTCTAACTATGGCTACACCTTC
CASSRDTSNYGYTF